Sequencing of this T cell receptor (beta chain) was carried out in a study of T cells in Graves' hyperthyroidism and ophthalmopathy. Trimming shortened V by 3 bases and J by 2 bases, and 11 bases separated the two germline ends. Germline loops: CDR1 LNHNV, CDR2 YYDKDF (reference sequence). This CDR3 is 14 amino acids long. RNA transcripts yielded amplified TCR beta CDR3 regions. The HTBI primer set was used in a first-round RT-PCR of the TCR CDR3. MiXCR, applied by TCRdb to the multiplex PCR reads, yields one record per CDR3 protein. The repertoire holds about 610,000 distinct CDR3 sequences, with around 45% as singletons. Points from the study as a whole: A model of 13 V-J pairs discriminated ophthalmopathy from stable hyperthyroidism.

Turning to this clonotype: Its matching antigen is unknown.

Sequencing was carried out using peripheral blood or thyroid tissue (not recorded which). The V gene is TRBV15, the J gene TRBJ2-7, with D uncertain. The origin of this receptor is a woman between 18 and 29 years old with Graves' hyperthyroidism. CDR3 in DNA: TGTGCCACCAGCAGCTTACGGGCAGCCTACGAGCAGTACTTC. Its translation: CATSSLRAAYEQYF.